This T cell receptor (beta chain) derives from a study of PD-1 blockade in classical Hodgkin lymphoma. Study-level points and caveats: CD4+ TCR diversity, unlike CD8+, climbed significantly by C4D1. Complete responders entered with baseline diversity on par with newly diagnosed patients, the results showed.

Only in-frame clones appear in the TCRdb table, and some are missing; sequencing was by immunoSEQ multiplex PCR. The profile shows 29,000 or so clones, 60% to 75% of them singletons. Brentuximab vedotin exposure varied, and every patient relapsed after autologous stem cell transplantation. Details on this clone: What it recognizes is unknown.

The CDR3 length is 14 residues. Germline V lookup: CDR1 LNHDA, CDR2 SQIVND (reference sequence). V was trimmed by 7 bases and J by 2 bases, leaving 15 bases between them. This clonotype originated in a human donor with classical Hodgkin lymphoma. The sample was peripheral blood mononuclear cells (PBMCs), taken before the second cycle of nivolumab. The V call is TRBV19, the J call TRBJ2-7; maybe TRBD2 (5 bases). CDR3 DNA: TGTGCCAGTATTGAGGGTCCATCCCCCTACGAGCAGTACTTC. Translating it yields CASIEGPSPYEQYF.